One and the same sample provided the 20 T cell receptor beta chains below, sequenced in a study of cytomegalovirus exposure and HLA in healthy donors. PCR involved 60 Vbeta and 13 Jbeta primers. This table comes from immunoSEQ multiplex PCR, and its TCRdb copy is limited to in-frame clones, with some not included. This repertoire shows 240,000 or so clones, 82% found once; its top ten account for 5% to 6.5%. Input material: PBMCs. These receptors were taken from a woman in her forties in good health and CMV-seropositive.

This rearrangement joins TRBV2 to TRBJ2-2; 7 positions agree with TRBD1. The CDR3 totals 14 residues. Losses at the gene ends were 7 bases for V and 1 base for J; bases not matched to a gene: 3. Germline-derived CDR1 and CDR2 are SNHLY and FYNNEI. The DNA for the CDR3 is TGTGCCAGCATGGGACAGCTGAACACCGGGGAGCTGTTTTTT. Residues: CASMGQLNTGELFF.

The chain links TRBV12-5 to TRBJ2-7, with 9 bases identical to TRBD1. Germline trimming cut 5 bases from V and 4 bases from J; bases unmatched to any gene: 12. Germline V gene data show CDR1 as LGHNT and CDR2 as FRNRAP. This CDR3 has 16 amino acids. Written as DNA, the CDR3 is TGTGCTAGTGGTCACACTAAGGGACAGGGAGGGTACGAGCAGTACTTC. This encodes CASGHTKGQGGYEQYF.

The chain uses TRBV7-3 and TRBJ2-7; TRBD1 matches 7 bases. The CDR3 consists of 14 residues. V shed 0 bases, J shed 3 bases, and the junction held 2 bases outside the gene matches. The V gene's germline CDR1 is SGHTA and CDR2 FQGTGA. CDR3 DNA sequence: TGTGCCAGCAGCTTAACGAGGACAGGCTACGAGCAGTACTTC. Translated: CASSLTRTGYEQYF.

In its sample, this clone was seen once. The chain carries TRBV7-9 and TRBJ2-2, with 8 bases identical to TRBD1. J lost 4 bases, V lost 5 bases, and 6 bases had no gene match. The germline V gene has CDR1 SEHNR and CDR2 FQNEAQ (reference sequence). The CDR3 spans 15 residues. CDR3 DNA: TGTGCCAGCAGCATGACAGGGGTCGTCACCGGGGAGCTGTTTTTT. Residues: CASSMTGVVTGELFF.

The chain employs TRBV5-4 and TRBJ1-2, with 9 bases aligning to TRBD1. The length of the CDR3 is 15 residues. Germline V lookup: CDR1 SGHNT, CDR2 YYREEE (reference sequence). Germline trimming cut 0 bases from V and 7 bases from J; bases unmatched to any gene: 7. CDR3 region: CASSLAGQGIGGYTF. The CDR3, as DNA: TGTGCCAGCAGCTTGGCTGGACAGGGGATAGGTGGCTACACCTTC.

This clone was seen just once. CDR3 bases: TGTGCCTGGAGGGGGAGGACTAGCCGATACTACACAGATACGCAGTATTTT. Its protein product is CAWRGRTSRYYTDTQYF. This chain uses TRBV30 with TRBJ2-3; TRBD2 agrees at 8 bases. Germline CDR1 GTSNPN, CDR2 SVGIG (reference sequence). The CDR3 extends over 17 amino acids. Trimming took 3 bases from V and 2 from J; bases not matched to a gene: 13.

The chain carries TRBV15 and TRBJ1-4; D gene ambiguous. Trimming left V 0 bases short and J 5 bases short, with 7 bases between. CDR3 length: 14 residues. Germline values: CDR1 LNHNV, CDR2 YYDKDF (reference sequence). CDR3 protein: CATSRDPGNEKLFF. CDR3 nucleotide sequence: TGTGCCACCAGCAGAGATCCCGGGAATGAAAAACTGTTTTTT.

V is TRBV30 and J is TRBJ2-7, with 9 positions matching TRBD2. This CDR3 spans 17 amino acids. CDR1 is GTSNPN, CDR2 SVGIG, per germline (reference sequence). The junction had 10 bases not matched to a gene; V was cut back by 0 bases and J by 1 base. CDR3 loop: CAWSVGRVSGRSYEQYF. DNA for the CDR3: TGTGCCTGGAGTGTAGGGCGGGTTAGCGGGAGATCCTACGAGCAGTACTTC.

This clone was counted once. The chain employs TRBV10-1 and TRBJ1-1, with TRBD1 matching over 7 bases. V trimming: 3 bases; J trimming: 0 bases; junction bases outside the gene matches: 10. The CDR3 contains 17 residues. Per germline, CDR1 WNHNN and CDR2 SYGVQD (reference sequence). The CDR3 loop reads CASSEDRAIGMNTEAFF. Here the CDR3 DNA reads TGCGCCAGCAGTGAAGACAGGGCGATCGGAATGAACACTGAAGCTTTCTTT.

This chain links TRBV7-9 with TRBJ2-7; D remains unclear. The V gene's germline CDR1 is SEHNR and CDR2 FQNEAQ (reference sequence). The CDR3 contains 13 residues. V lost 8 bases to trimming and J lost 2 bases, with 13 bases between them. This chain's CDR3 is CASFSRRPYEQYF. CDR3 coding DNA: TGTGCCAGCTTTTCGCGGCGACCCTACGAGCAGTACTTC.

The V and J genes are TRBV6-1 and TRBJ2-7; tentatively, D is TRBD1 (5 bases). CDR3 size: 12 residues. Per germline, CDR1 MNHNS and CDR2 SASEGT. V was trimmed by 6 bases and J by 3 bases, leaving 9 bases between them. CDR3 in amino acids: CASRRDSYEQYF. The DNA of the CDR3 is TGTGCCAGCAGACGCGACAGCTACGAGCAGTACTTC.

The chain uses TRBV10-1 and TRBJ1-1, with TRBD1 matching 7 bases. The V gene's germline CDR1 is WNHNN and CDR2 SYGVQD (reference sequence). The ends lost 2 bases at V and 4 bases at J; junction bases unmatched: 1. The CDR3 has 13 residues. CDR3 in DNA: TGCGCCAGCAGTGAGACAGGGGCCACTGAAGCTTTCTTT. Its protein product is CASSETGATEAFF.

The V gene is TRBV15, the J gene TRBJ2-7; 13 nucleotides agree with TRBD2. V was clipped by 2 bases and J by 6 bases; unmatched bases: 16. Per germline, CDR1 LNHNV and CDR2 YYDKDF (reference sequence). The length of the CDR3 is 19 residues. CDR3 sequence: CATSRYGAQITSGRVEQYF. The CDR3, as DNA: TGTGCCACCAGCAGATATGGGGCGCAGATAACTAGCGGGAGGGTCGAGCAGTACTTC.

This chain connects TRBV4-1 to TRBJ1-2; 8 nucleotides line up with TRBD1. The CDR3 covers 16 residues. The germline V gene encodes CDR1 MGHRA and CDR2 YSYEKL. J lost 3 bases, V lost 4 bases, and 10 bases had no gene match. DNA of the CDR3: TGCGCCAGCAGCCCCGACAGGGGTGATCCATACTATGGCTACACCTTC. Residues: CASSPDRGDPYYGYTF.

The chain couples TRBV7-2 to TRBJ2-7, with TRBD1 matching over 10 bases. This CDR3 region has 13 residues. CDR1 SGHTA and CDR2 FQGNSA come from the germline V gene. Trimming cost V 6 bases and J 4 bases; bases outside gene matches: 3. The DNA for the CDR3 is TGTGCCAGCAGTCTGGACAGGGGGTACGAGCAGTACTTC. This codes for CASSLDRGYEQYF.

The chain carries TRBV19 and TRBJ1-1; D perhaps matches TRBD1 (6 bases). Germline values: CDR1 LNHDA, CDR2 SQIVND (reference sequence). The ends were cut back, 8 bases at V and 5 bases at J, with 12 bases in the middle. CDR3 length: 12 amino acids. The CDR3 sequence is CASGSRGTEAFF. In DNA, the CDR3 is TGTGCCAGTGGGTCCAGGGGTACTGAAGCTTTCTTT.

The chain combines TRBV9 with TRBJ2-1, with a tentative D call TRBD2 (6 bases). Trimming took off 4 bases at V and 4 bases at J, with 9 bases between the two ends. CDR1 and CDR2 (germline): SGDLS, YYNGEE. This CDR3 has 13 residues. CDR3 loop: CASSMDYYNEQFF. The CDR3 DNA follows: TGTGCCAGCAGCATGGACTATTACAATGAGCAGTTCTTC.

The chain employs TRBV19 and TRBJ1-2; 7 bases map to TRBD1. The CDR3 length is 16 residues. V lost 1 base and J lost 1; bases outside the gene matches: 6. Germline V gene data show CDR1 as LNHDA and CDR2 as SQIVND (reference sequence). Here the CDR3 DNA reads TGTGCCAGTAGTATAGTGGGACAGCGACGTAACTATGGCTACACCTTC. It specifies CASSIVGQRRNYGYTF. Full variable domain (remainder filled in from reference TRBV19 and TRBJ1-2): DGGITQSPKYLFRKEGQNVTLSCEQNLNHDAMYWYRQDPGQGLRLIYYSQIVNDFQKGDIAEGYSVSREKKESFPLTVTSAQKNPTAFYLCASSIVGQRRNYGYTFGSGTRLTVV.

V usage is TRBV6-5 and J usage is TRBJ1-2; D uncertain. V was clipped by 2 bases and J by 0 bases, with 10 bases between them. The CDR3 has 15 residues. The V gene's germline CDR1 is MNHEY and CDR2 SVGAGI. CDR3 region: CASSYAGAANYGYTF. The CDR3 DNA reads TGTGCCAGCAGTTACGCAGGCGCTGCTAACTATGGCTACACCTTC.

The chain couples TRBV4-2 to TRBJ2-3; weak D call: TRBD2 (7 bases). Germline lookup yields CDR1 LGHNA and CDR2 YNFKEQ. The germline V and J ends were trimmed by 1 base and 3 bases, with 11 bases remaining between them. CDR3 length: 15 residues. DNA for the CDR3: TGTGCCAGCAGCCAAGTCGGGGGGCGGACAGATACGCAGTATTTT. This translates into CASSQVGGRTDTQYF.